These 13 T cell receptor beta chains were sequenced from one sample in a study of CD8+ T cells in alopecia areata. Extraction of RNA preceded its reverse transcription into cDNA, which served as the sequencing template. Method: immunoSEQ multiplex PCR; TCRdb's copy keeps in-frame clones and lacks some. Of roughly 200,000 clones listed, around two fifths are singletons. The treatment is: oral pan-JAK inhibitor, 5-10 mg twice daily. Sequenced here: CD4+ T cells sorted from blood, sampled around week 36, from a patient treated with tofacitinib. The receptors stem from a human donor with alopecia areata.

This clone was observed a handful of times. The chain couples TRBV27 to TRBJ2-2; 9 bases map to TRBD1. Germline V gives CDR1 MNHEY, CDR2 SMNVEV (reference sequence). The CDR3 is 16 amino acids. With V trimmed by 5 bases and J by 3 bases, 7 bases remained unmatched. CDR3 in DNA: TGTGCCAGCAGTCCCTTCGGACAGGGGTACACCGGGGAGCTGTTTTTT. It specifies CASSPFGQGYTGELFF.

There are a few counts of this clone. The V call is TRBV27, the J call TRBJ1-2, with TRBD1 matching over 8 bases. The CDR3 is made up of 13 amino acids. From germline, CDR1 is MNHEY and CDR2 SMNVEV (reference sequence). V trimming: 3 bases; J trimming: 7 bases; junction bases outside the gene matches: 4. CDR3 amino acids: CASSFTGGGGYTF. Written as DNA, the CDR3 is TGTGCCAGCAGTTTCACAGGGGGGGGTGGCTACACCTTC.

CDR3 region: CASSSPGFGELFF. CDR3 coding DNA: TGTGCCAGCAGCTCACCCGGGTTCGGGGAGCTGTTTTTT. The chain recombines TRBV9 with TRBJ2-2; D unclear. Germline CDR1 SGDLS, CDR2 YYNGEE. CDR3 length equals 13 residues. V lost 4 bases, J lost 7 bases, and 11 bases lay in between. The variable domain in full, with the rest retrieved from reference TRBV9 and TRBJ2-2, is DSGVTQTPKHLITATGQRVTLRCSPRSGDLSVYWYQQSLDQGLQFLIQYYNGEERAKGNILERFSAQQFPDLHSELNLSSLELGDSALYFCASSSPGFGELFFGEGSRLTVL.

In its sample, this clone was seen a few times. The CDR3 DNA reads as TGCGCCAGCAGCCAAGCTAGACCAGGCGTAAACACCATATATTTT. The encoded protein is CASSQARPGVNTIYF. This sequence joins TRBV4-1 and TRBJ1-3; unclear D gene. The germline V and J ends were trimmed by 1 base and 6 bases, with 13 bases remaining between them. CDR3 length: 15 residues. CDR1 and CDR2 (germline): MGHRA, YSYEKL.

A few counts support this clone. J is TRBJ1-5 and V is TRBV28; unclear D gene. This CDR3 comprises 13 residues. Trimming stripped 5 bases from V and 7 bases from J, with 12 bases between. Looked up from germline, CDR1 is MDHEN and CDR2 is SYDVKM. CDR3 region: CASSAHPWQPQHF. In nucleotides, the CDR3 is TGTGCCAGCAGTGCCCACCCGTGGCAGCCCCAGCATTTT.

This clone was observed a single time. V and J are TRBV18 and TRBJ2-1; TRBD2 might be the D (6 bases). This CDR3 contains 12 residues. V was trimmed by 5 bases and J by 8 bases, leaving 10 bases between them. Germline assignment: CDR1 KGHSH and CDR2 LQKENI. Here the CDR3 DNA reads TGTGCCAGCTCATCGCCGGGGGATGAGCAGTTCTTC. It translates to CASSSPGDEQFF.

This clone occurred once. The V gene is TRBV14, the J gene TRBJ2-5; D may be TRBD1 (5 bases). V lost 3 bases and J 12 bases, leaving 14 bases between the germline ends. This CDR3 region has 12 residues. Germline CDR1 SGHDN, CDR2 FVKESK. The CDR3 bases are TGTGCCAGCAGCCACCAAAGACAGAGCAAGTACTTC. This translates into CASSHQRQSKYF.

The V and J genes are TRBV5-4 and TRBJ2-7, with 9 bases that match TRBD2. The CDR3 has 16 amino acids. Trimming cost V 4 bases and J 7 bases; bases outside gene matches: 15. Looked up from germline, CDR1 is SGHNT and CDR2 is YYREEE (reference sequence). In nucleotides, the CDR3 is TGTGCCAGCAGCCACCCCGGGGCTAGCGGGATTGGGGAGCAGTACTTC. Residues: CASSHPGASGIGEQYF.

The V gene is TRBV9, the J gene TRBJ2-3; a weak D match, TRBD2 (6 bases). The V gene lost 3 bases and the J gene lost 9 bases, with 14 bases spanning the gap. Germline V gene lookup returns CDR1 SGDLS and CDR2 YYNGEE. This CDR3 region has 13 residues. This CDR3 reads CASSESGVSTQYF. The CDR3, as DNA: TGTGCCAGCAGCGAGTCGGGAGTCTCGACGCAGTATTTT. Drawing the rest from reference TRBV9 and TRBJ2-3, the complete variable domain is DSGVTQTPKHLITATGQRVTLRCSPRSGDLSVYWYQQSLDQGLQFLIQYYNGEERAKGNILERFSAQQFPDLHSELNLSSLELGDSALYFCASSESGVSTQYFGPGTRLTVL.

The chain employs TRBV9 and TRBJ2-1; D tentatively fits TRBD1 or TRBD2 (5 bases each). V lost 4 bases and J 1 base, leaving 15 bases between the germline ends. This CDR3 is built from 16 residues. The germline V gene encodes CDR1 SGDLS and CDR2 YYNGEE. The CDR3 loop is CASSFGAGGSYNEQFF. As DNA, the CDR3 is TGTGCCAGCAGCTTTGGGGCGGGTGGGTCCTACAATGAGCAGTTCTTC. Looking up the rest from reference TRBV9 and TRBJ2-1 gives the full variable domain: DSGVTQTPKHLITATGQRVTLRCSPRSGDLSVYWYQQSLDQGLQFLIQYYNGEERAKGNILERFSAQQFPDLHSELNLSSLELGDSALYFCASSFGAGGSYNEQFFGPGTRLTVL.

The chain employs TRBV5-1 and TRBJ2-1, with D perhaps matching TRBD2 (6 bases). Deletions cut 2 bases from V and 4 bases from J, with 13 bases between. The CDR3 runs 15 residues. Germline-derived CDR1 and CDR2 are SGHRS and YFSETQ. CDR3 sequence reads: CASSLGGASYNEQFF. In nucleotides, the CDR3 is TGCGCCAGCAGCTTAGGCGGGGCCTCGTACAATGAGCAGTTCTTC.

V usage is TRBV5-4 and J usage is TRBJ2-5, with 10 nucleotides matching TRBD2. The germline V gene encodes CDR1 SGHNT and CDR2 YYREEE (reference sequence). V shed 4 bases, J shed 4 bases, and the junction held 10 bases outside the gene matches. CDR3 length: 16 residues. The chain's CDR3 is CASSASGRVHGETQYF. CDR3 nucleotides: TGTGCCAGCAGCGCGAGCGGGAGGGTCCATGGAGAGACCCAGTACTTC.

The sample holds a few counts of this clone. Germline is not matched at one junction end, which may reflect a read error. The gene calls are TRBV18 and TRBJ2-1; D remains unclear. The germline V gene has CDR1 KGHSH and CDR2 LQKENI. The CDR3 length is 16 residues. CDR3 residues: CASSPLPPVAYNEQFF. The CDR3 bases are TGTGCCAGCTCGCCACTACCTCCGGTAGCCTACAATGAGCAGTTCTTC.